This T cell receptor beta chain was profiled in a study of cytomegalovirus exposure and HLA in healthy donors. Study-wide background: Findings of an earlier analysis included about 100 million unique TCR beta sequences from 200 million or so T cells. Study observations and caveats: Rarity marked most TCR sequences, yet some public TCRs occurred in many donors. As immune exposure information, only CMV serostatus was available. Near-uniform donor sequencing depth was presumed by presence/absence analyses.

Only one count was recorded for this clone. Its specificity is not known. The CDR3 loop spans 13 amino acids. Between the trimmed V and J ends, which lost 6 bases and 4 bases, there was a span of 9 bases. In germline, CDR1 is MNHEY, CDR2 SMNVEV (reference sequence). This PCR relied on a set of 60 Vbeta primers and 13 Jbeta primers. The method was immunoSEQ multiplex PCR; TCRdb's version includes in-frame clones alone and lacks a portion of them. The sample consists of about 140,000 clones, around 72% of them appearing once. The clonotype originates from a man aged 35 to 55 in good health and CMV-seronegative. This sequence joins TRBV27 and TRBJ1-4; possible D gene TRBD1, 6 bases. The sequenced sample consisted of PBMCs. In nucleotides, the CDR3 is TGTGCCAGCAGGTACAGGGTTAATGAAAAACTGTTTTTT. It is translated as CASRYRVNEKLFF. The variable domain in full, completed from reference TRBV27 and TRBJ1-4, reads EAQVTQNPRYLITVTGKKLTVTCSQNMNHEYMSWYRQDPGLGLRQIYYSMNVEVTDKGDVPEGYKVSRKEKRNFPLILESPSPNQTSLYFCASRYRVNEKLFFGSGTQLSVL.